Listed here is a single TCR beta chain. Antigen unknown. This CDR3 spans 14 amino acids. Losses at the gene ends were 5 bases for V and 3 bases for J; bases not matched to a gene: 6. Germline V gene sequence: CDR1 KGHSH, CDR2 LQKENI. Treatment of the sample: approximately nine-day PBMC culture with coronavirus spike peptide pools or control peptides (ViraFEST assay). This sample was taken from a study of vaccination and CD4 T cells after COVID-19. The Oncomine TCR Beta short-read assay sequenced DNA from cultured CD4+ T cells. A single record per CDR3 protein comes from TCRdb applying MiXCR to the PCR reads. This table has 12,000 or so distinct CDR3 sequences, under 35% appearing once.

The V call is TRBV18, the J call TRBJ2-7; 8 positions agree with TRBD2. The TCR originated in a human donor who received a COVID-19 vaccine. The sequencing here drew on CD4+ T cells from blood, cultured in vitro, taken before SARS-CoV-2 vaccination. CDR3: CASSTSGRVYEQYF. Written as DNA, the CDR3 is TGTGCCAGCTCAACTAGCGGACGGGTCTACGAGCAGTACTTC.